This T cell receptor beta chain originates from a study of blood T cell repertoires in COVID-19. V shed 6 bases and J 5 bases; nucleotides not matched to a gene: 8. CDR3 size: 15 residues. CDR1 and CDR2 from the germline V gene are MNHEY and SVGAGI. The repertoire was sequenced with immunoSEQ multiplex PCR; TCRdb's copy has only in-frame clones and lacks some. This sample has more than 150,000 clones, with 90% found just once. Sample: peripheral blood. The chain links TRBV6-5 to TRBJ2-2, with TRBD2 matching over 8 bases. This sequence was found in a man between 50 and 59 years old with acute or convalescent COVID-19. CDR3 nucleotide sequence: TGTGCCAGCAGCCAAATCGGGGGGGGAACCGGGGAGCTGTTTTTT. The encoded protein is CASSQIGGGTGELFF.